Sequencing of this TCR beta chain was carried out in a study of shared clonotypes between healthy human individuals. Study findings and constraints: Lower generation probabilities were found for non-shared clonotypes than for those shared by all four donors. What rarefaction showed was incomplete sorted-subset sequencing despite large depth.

Germline V lookup: CDR1 SGHDN, CDR2 FVKESK. The CDR3 runs 20 residues. V shed 5 bases, J shed 1 base, and the junction held 16 bases outside the gene matches. As concerns this clone: Its antigen is still unknown.

Here immunoSEQ multiplex PCR was the method, and the copy in TCRdb shows in-frame clones only, minus some. The data show about 2.3 million clones, approximately 93% seen once. The study drew all its donors from Caucasian adults living in Nashville, Tennessee. The chain carries TRBV14 and TRBJ2-2, with 10 bases aligning to TRBD1. The source material was naive CD4+ T cells from PBMCs. Sample subset: CD45RA+ positively selected. The TCR comes from a man in his late teens or twenties in good health. Some clones in this sample may be carry-over from other donors' samples. CDR3 nucleotide sequence: TGTGCCAGCAGCGACCGGATTCCACTTAGGACAGGGGGGAACACCGGGGAGCTGTTTTTT. Protein product: CASSDRIPLRTGGNTGELFF.